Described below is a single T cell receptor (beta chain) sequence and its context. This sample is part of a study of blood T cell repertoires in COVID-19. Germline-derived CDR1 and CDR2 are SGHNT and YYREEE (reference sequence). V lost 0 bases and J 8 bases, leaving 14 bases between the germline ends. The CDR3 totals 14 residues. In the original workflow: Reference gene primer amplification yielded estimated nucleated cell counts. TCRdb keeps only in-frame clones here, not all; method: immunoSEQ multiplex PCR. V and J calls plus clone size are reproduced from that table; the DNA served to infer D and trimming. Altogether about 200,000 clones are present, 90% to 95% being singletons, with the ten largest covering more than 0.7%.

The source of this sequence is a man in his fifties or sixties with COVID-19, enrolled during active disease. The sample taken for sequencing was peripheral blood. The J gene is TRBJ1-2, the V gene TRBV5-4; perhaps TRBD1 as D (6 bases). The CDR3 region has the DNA TGTGCCAGCAGCTTGGCTGGACAGCCTAAGGGCTACACCTTC. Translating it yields CASSLAGQPKGYTF.